Below are 22 T cell receptor beta chains sequenced from a single sample in a study of tumor-infiltrating lymphocytes in primary liver carcinoma. From 400 to 550 ng total RNA, TCR beta cDNA was generated with a primer in the constant region. Employing slightly modified ARM-PCR, three nested multiplex PCR rounds were run, and these gave rise to the TCR beta libraries. Both of the initial two PCR rounds ran for nine to eleven cycles and employed TRBV1-TRBV30 forward primers alongside a C-beta reverse primer. TCRdb re-called the multiplex PCR reads through MiXCR, storing one row per CDR3 protein. The table shows some 320,000 distinct CDR3 sequences, with about 60% occurring only once. The blood RNA (from unsorted whole blood) was obtained, and germline DNA was also extracted. The sample comprised peripheral blood. These TCRs come from a man aged 40-49 years with primary liver carcinoma and hepatitis B virus infection.

The chain has TRBV11-1 and TRBJ2-2; the D gene is possibly TRBD1 (6 bases). V lost 5 bases to trimming and J lost 13 bases, with 29 bases between them. The CDR3 contains 17 residues. CDR1 is SGHAT and CDR2 is FQDESV in the germline V gene (reference sequence). Written as DNA, the CDR3 is TGTGCCAGCAGCCAGGGGTGGACAGTTTGGAACACCCGGGGGCTGTTTTTT. Translation gives CASSQGWTVWNTRGLFF.

This clonotype has only a few counts. V and J are TRBV4-2 and TRBJ2-2; 8 bases align to TRBD1. With 5 bases clipped from V and 3 bases from J, the junction kept 2 bases outside the gene matches. In germline, CDR1 is LGHNA, CDR2 YNFKEQ. CDR3 size: 14 residues. The CDR3 DNA reads as TGTGCCAGCAGCACAGGGGGTTACACCGGGGAGCTGTTTTTT. Its protein is CASSTGGYTGELFF.

About this clonotype: Given the absence of the conserved phenylalanine or tryptophan at the CDR3 end, a read error is likely. The V call is TRBV6-1, the J call TRBJ2-1; D remains ambiguous. CDR3 length: 14 residues. CDR1 and CDR2 from the germline V gene are MNHNS and SASEGT. Trimming removed 4 bases at V and 5 bases at J, with 12 bases between. The CDR3 region has the DNA TGTGCCAGCAGTGTGGACCCTGCGAACAATGAGCAGTTCTTA. As protein: CASSVDPANNEQFL.

Concerning this clonotype itself: A read error may be the cause here, since a much bigger clone is one base away. The chain carries TRBV29-1 and TRBJ2-7, with 13 bases lining up with TRBD2. Trimming at V came to 7 bases and at J to 6 bases, leaving 6 bases not matched to a gene. The length of the CDR3 is 13 residues. Per germline, CDR1 SQVTM and CDR2 ANQGSEA. The CDR3 loop is CSARTSGSGEQYF. The CDR3 DNA sequence: TGCAGCGCCCGGACTAGCGGGAGTGGCGAGCAGTACTTC.

Note on this clonotype: It may be a read error: a sequence one base away is much more abundant. This chain uses TRBV4-3 with TRBJ1-2; D gene uncertain. Germline lookup yields CDR1 LGHNA and CDR2 YSLEER. The CDR3 is made up of 13 amino acids. The CDR3 sequence: CASSQEPVYGCTF. The DNA for the CDR3 is TGCGCCAGCAGCCAAGAACCGGTCTATGGCTGCACCTTC.

On this clonotype itself: Germline and junction disagree at one end, which may indicate a read error. The rearrangement uses TRBV6-5 and TRBJ2-2; TRBD2 matches 7 bases. Germline lookup yields CDR1 MNHEY and CDR2 SVGAGI. The CDR3 contains 15 residues. This chain's CDR3 is CASSSSLALSWELFF. Written as DNA, the CDR3 is TGTGCCAGCAGTTCGTCACTAGCGCTCTCGTGGGAGCTGTTTTTC.

Points on this clonotype: Sequence at one end of the junction differs from germline and may be a read error. The V call is TRBV11-1, the J call TRBJ2-2, with 7 nucleotides matching TRBD1. This CDR3 is 14 amino acids long. Per germline, CDR1 SGHAT and CDR2 FQDESV (reference sequence). The CDR3 region has the DNA TGTGCCAGCAGCCCAAACAGGGGAACCAGGGAGCTGGTTTTT. It codes for CASSPNRGTRELVF.

Worth noting for this clonotype: A much larger clone lies a single base off, so this may be a read error. The V and J genes are TRBV6-1 and TRBJ2-7; D unclear. In germline, CDR1 is MNHNS, CDR2 SASEGT. The CDR3 covers 11 residues. V shed 4 bases and J shed 3 bases, with 4 bases lying between them. For the CDR3, the DNA is TGTGCCAGCAGTGTATTCTACGAGCAGTACTTC. Protein product: CASSVFYEQYF.

Worth noting for this clonotype: One base away lies a much larger clone, so this may be a sequencing read error. The CDR3 ends on some other residue instead of the conserved phenylalanine or tryptophan, so this is likely a read error. The rearrangement links TRBV6-5 to TRBJ1-5; 8 nucleotides match TRBD1. V was clipped by 4 bases and J by 2 bases; unmatched bases: 1. This CDR3 contains 14 residues. The germline V gene has CDR1 MNHEY and CDR2 SVGAGI. Here the CDR3 reads CASSLGQGNQPQHL. The CDR3 DNA sequence: TGTGCCAGCAGTTTGGGACAGGGCAATCAGCCCCAGCATCTT.

As concerns this clonotype: A much larger clone lies one base from this, so it may be a read error. The chain joins TRBV4-1 to TRBJ1-1; D perhaps matches TRBD1 (5 bases). V was cut by 5 bases and J by 4 bases, with 20 bases left in between. Germline V gene lookup returns CDR1 MGHRA and CDR2 YSYEKL. CDR3 length equals 16 residues. The CDR3 DNA follows: TGCGCCAGCAGCACCCCGGCTGAAGGGGCTGGCACTGAAGCTTTCTTT. This codes for CASSTPAEGAGTEAFF.

This rearrangement joins TRBV2 to TRBJ1-5; the D is unclear. This CDR3 spans 13 amino acids. Germline V CDR1 and CDR2: SNHLY, FYNNEI. Trimming cost V 7 bases and J 3 bases, with 10 bases left between them. CDR3 in amino acids: CASKRDNNQPQHF. CDR3 nucleotides: TGTGCCAGCAAGAGAGACAACAATCAGCCCCAGCATTTT.

Notes on this clonotype: Because the CDR3 is missing its conserved closing phenylalanine or tryptophan, this is likely a read error. V usage is TRBV11-2 and J usage is TRBJ2-7; 8 bases are shared with TRBD2. The trim removed 5 bases at V and 0 bases at J, leaving 12 bases unmatched. CDR3 length: 17 amino acids. Germline V CDR1 and CDR2: SGHAT, FQNNGV. The CDR3 DNA reads TGTGCCAGCAGCCATATCAAGGGGACTAGGACCTCCTACGAGCAGTACTCC. Its translation is CASSHIKGTRTSYEQYS.

As to this clonotype: With a much larger clone just one base away, this may be a read error. The chain carries TRBV6-5 and TRBJ1-1; D gene ambiguous. V was trimmed by 6 bases and J by 7 bases, leaving 18 bases between them. Germline assignment: CDR1 MNHEY and CDR2 SVGAGI. This CDR3 spans 14 amino acids. CDR3 DNA: TGTGCCAGCAGACTCGGACGGATAATGATTGAAGCTTTCTTT. It translates to CASRLGRIMIEAFF.

This clonotype was picked up a small number of times. This rearrangement joins TRBV30 to TRBJ2-1; the match to TRBD2 covers 10 bases. The CDR3 runs 15 residues. The junction had 7 bases not matched to a gene; V was cut back by 1 base and J by 7 bases. CDR1 is GTSNPN, CDR2 SVGIG, per germline (reference sequence). In nucleotides, the CDR3 is TGTGCCTGGAGTGGGCTAGCGGGAGTAAGAAATGAGCAGTTCTTC. This encodes CAWSGLAGVRNEQFF. The full variable domain, rest sourced from reference TRBV30 and TRBJ2-1, is SQTIHQWPATLVQPVGSPLSLECTVEGTSNPNLYWYRQAAGRGLQLLFYSVGIGQISSEVPQNLSASRPQDRQFILSSKKLLLSDSGFYLCAWSGLAGVRNEQFFGPGTRLTVL.

The chain employs TRBV15 and TRBJ2-1; D is ambiguous. The V gene lost 0 bases and the J gene lost 6 bases, with 12 bases spanning the gap. Per the germline V gene, CDR1 is LNHNV and CDR2 is YYDKDF (reference sequence). The CDR3 sequence is 15 residues long. CDR3 residues: CATSRDFPDGNEQFF. The CDR3 nucleotides are TGTGCCACCAGCAGAGATTTCCCCGACGGCAATGAGCAGTTCTTC.

As regards this clonotype: A read error may explain this, as a much larger clone is one base away. This chain connects TRBV12-3 or TRBV12-4 to TRBJ2-1; TRBD2 might be the D (5 bases). The CDR3 covers 12 residues. The CDR3 loop reads CANSFGDNEQFF. CDR3 bases: TGTGCCAACAGTTTCGGGGACAATGAGCAGTTCTTC.

This clonotype occurred many times. This sequence joins TRBV6-5 and TRBJ2-1; D possibly corresponds to TRBD1 (6 bases). V was trimmed by 5 bases and J by 2 bases, leaving 10 bases between them. The CDR3 extends over 14 amino acids. The germline gives CDR1 MNHEY, CDR2 SVGAGI. CDR3 bases: TGTGCCAGCAGTGCGGACAGAGCCTACAATGAGCAGTTCTTC. Translation: CASSADRAYNEQFF.

The rearrangement links TRBV28 to TRBJ2-7; D may be TRBD1 (8 bases). V lost 8 bases and J lost 6, with 20 bases in between. The CDR3 runs 14 residues. Germline V gene sequence: CDR1 MDHEN, CDR2 SYDVKM. CDR3 nucleotide sequence: TGTGCCAGCGGCTACAGGGGGGGCCGCGCCGAGCAGTACTTC. Residues: CASGYRGGRAEQYF.

Notes on this clonotype: This clone may be a read error of a much larger clone one base away. The V gene is TRBV4-2, the J gene TRBJ1-3; possibly TRBD1 for D (5 bases). Per the germline V gene, CDR1 is LGHNA and CDR2 is YNFKEQ. This CDR3 is 16 amino acids long. In nucleotides, the CDR3 is TGTGTCAGCAGCCAAGGACCAGGGAGCTCTGGAAACACCATATATTTT. Protein sequence: CVSSQGPGSSGNTIYF.

Regarding this clonotype: This may arise from a read error, as a much more abundant clone is one base away. The chain links TRBV6-1 to TRBJ2-2, with TRBD1 matching 9 bases. V was pared by 8 bases and J by 4 bases, with 5 bases of the junction left unmatched. CDR3 length equals 14 residues. Germline V gene sequence: CDR1 MNHNS, CDR2 SASEGT. DNA of the CDR3: TGTGCCAGCGGAGGACAGGGGAGCACCGGGGAGCTGTTTTTT. Protein sequence: CASGGQGSTGELFF.

The rearrangement links TRBV4-2 to TRBJ2-3, with 8 bases identical to TRBD2. V lost 0 bases to trimming and J lost 2 bases; unmatched junction nucleotides: 4. CDR1 and CDR2 (germline): LGHNA, YNFKEQ. This CDR3 is built from 16 residues. The CDR3 sequence is CASSQDPGGLTDTQYF. The CDR3 DNA follows: TGTGCCAGCAGCCAAGATCCGGGGGGGCTCACAGATACGCAGTATTTT.

As concerns this clonotype: The junction shows a germline mismatch at one end, possibly a read error. The chain uses TRBV5-1 and TRBJ1-1; weak D call: TRBD1 (6 bases). The CDR3 runs to 14 residues. CDR1 and CDR2 from the germline V gene are SGHRS and YFSETQ. The CDR3: CASNLGTGLTEAFF. CDR3 bases: TGCGCCAGCAACTTGGGAACAGGGCTCACTGAAGCTTTCTTT.